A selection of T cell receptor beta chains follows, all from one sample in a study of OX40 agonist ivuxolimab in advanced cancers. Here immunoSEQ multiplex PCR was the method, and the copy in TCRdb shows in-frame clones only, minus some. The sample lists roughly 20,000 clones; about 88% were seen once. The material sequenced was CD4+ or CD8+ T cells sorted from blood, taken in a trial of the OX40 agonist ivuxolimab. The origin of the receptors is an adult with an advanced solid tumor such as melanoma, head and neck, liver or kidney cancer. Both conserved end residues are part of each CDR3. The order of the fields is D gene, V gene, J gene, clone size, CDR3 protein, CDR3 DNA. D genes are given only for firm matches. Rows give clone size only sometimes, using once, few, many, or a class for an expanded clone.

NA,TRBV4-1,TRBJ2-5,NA,CASSQGGNSRVETQYF,TGCGCCAGCAGCCAAGGGGGAAACAGTCGGGTGGAGACCCAGTACTTC
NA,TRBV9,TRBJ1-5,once,CASSVGWDSNQPQHF,TGTGCCAGCAGCGTAGGCTGGGATAGCAATCAGCCCCAGCATTTT
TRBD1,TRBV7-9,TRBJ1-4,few,CASTDRGGGEKLFF,TGTGCCAGCACCGACAGGGGAGGCGGTGAAAAACTGTTTTTT
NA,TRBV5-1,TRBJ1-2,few,CASSLDTGPHGYTF,TGCGCCAGCAGCTTAGATACAGGGCCCCATGGCTACACCTTC
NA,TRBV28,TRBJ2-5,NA,CASSFGGAGEETQYF,TGTGCCAGCAGTTTTGGCGGAGCGGGTGAGGAGACCCAGTACTTC
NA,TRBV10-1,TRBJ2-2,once,CASRVKRGTIIPVTGELFF,TGCGCCAGCAGAGTTAAAAGAGGGACGATAATACCCGTCACCGGGGAGCTGTTTTTT
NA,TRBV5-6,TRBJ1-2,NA,CASSLAGDSGYGYTF,TGTGCCAGCAGCTTGGCCGGCGACTCCGGCTATGGCTACACCTTC
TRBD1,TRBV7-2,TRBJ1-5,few,CASSPGQGKQPQHF,TGTGCCAGCAGTCCCGGACAGGGGAAGCAGCCCCAGCATTTT
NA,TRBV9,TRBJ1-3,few,CASSVALSGAGGNTIYF,TGTGCCAGCAGCGTAGCCCTCTCGGGTGCTGGCGGAAACACCATATATTTT
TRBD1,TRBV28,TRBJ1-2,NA,CASRRGQGNYGYTF,TGTGCCAGCAGGAGGGGACAGGGGAACTATGGCTACACCTTC
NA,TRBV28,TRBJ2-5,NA,CASSLPSGSPETQYF,TGTGCCAGCAGTTTGCCGTCAGGGTCCCCAGAGACCCAGTACTTC
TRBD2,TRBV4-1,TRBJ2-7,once,CASSPVSGGALVGAYEQYF,TGCGCCAGCAGCCCAGTGAGCGGGGGGGCTTTAGTAGGAGCCTACGAGCAGTACTTC
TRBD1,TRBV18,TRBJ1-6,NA,CASSPGQVFNSPLHF,TGTGCCAGCTCACCGGGACAGGTCTTTAATTCACCCCTCCACTTT
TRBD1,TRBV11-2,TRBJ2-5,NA,CASSLGGQGTQYF,TGTGCCAGCAGCTTAGGGGGACAGGGCACCCAGTACTTC
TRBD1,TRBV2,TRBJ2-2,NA,CASTLGTGDTGELFF,TGTGCCAGCACCCTAGGGACAGGGGACACCGGGGAGCTGTTTTTT
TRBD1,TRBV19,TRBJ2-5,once,CASSIMTGAQETQYF,TGTGCCAGTAGTATAATGACAGGGGCGCAAGAGACCCAGTACTTC
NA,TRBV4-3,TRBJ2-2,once,CASSQGETGELFF,TGCGCCAGCAGCCAAGGGGAAACCGGGGAGCTGTTTTTT
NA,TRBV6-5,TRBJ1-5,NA,CASSYSRDSNQPQHF,TGTGCCAGCAGTTACTCGAGGGACAGCAATCAGCCCCAGCATTTT
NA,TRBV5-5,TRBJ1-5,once,CASSLEGQPQHF,TGTGCCAGCAGCTTGGAGGGTCAGCCCCAGCATTTT
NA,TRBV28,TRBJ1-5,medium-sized,CASSFDQPQHF,TGTGCCAGCAGTTTCGATCAGCCCCAGCATTTT
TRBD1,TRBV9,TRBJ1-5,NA,CASSVGQGGQPQHF,TGTGCCAGCAGCGTGGGACAGGGGGGTCAGCCCCAGCATTTT
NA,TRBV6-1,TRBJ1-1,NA,CASKQQGGGTEAFF,TGTGCCAGCAAACAACAGGGAGGGGGCACTGAAGCTTTCTTT
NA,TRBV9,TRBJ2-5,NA,CASSPDGKTQYF,TGTGCCAGCAGCCCTGACGGCAAGACCCAGTACTTC
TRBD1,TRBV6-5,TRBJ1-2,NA,CASRSYGQGGYGYTF,TGTGCCAGCAGATCCTACGGACAGGGAGGATATGGCTACACCTTC
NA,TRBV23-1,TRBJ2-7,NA,CASSRDYGIYYEQYF,TGCGCCAGCAGTCGGGATTACGGGATTTACTACGAGCAGTACTTC
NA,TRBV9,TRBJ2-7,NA,CASSLGRNSYEQYF,TGTGCCAGCAGCCTCGGACGTAACTCCTACGAGCAGTACTTC
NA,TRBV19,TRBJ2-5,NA,CASKRVLASQETQYF,TGTGCCAGTAAAAGGGTTCTAGCTTCTCAAGAGACCCAGTACTTC
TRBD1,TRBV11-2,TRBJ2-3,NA,CASSKGQGYTDTQYF,TGTGCCAGCAGCAAGGGACAGGGGTACACAGATACGCAGTATTTT
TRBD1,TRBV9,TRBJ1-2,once,CASSRKTGTGTGNGYTF,TGTGCCAGCAGCCGAAAGACGGGAACCGGGACAGGGAATGGCTACACCTTC
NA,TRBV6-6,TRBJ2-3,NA,CASSFAGDTQYF,TGTGCCAGCAGTTTCGCAGGAGATACGCAGTATTTT
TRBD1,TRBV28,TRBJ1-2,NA,CASRTDRAGGYTF,TGTGCCAGCAGGACAGACAGGGCAGGAGGCTACACCTTC
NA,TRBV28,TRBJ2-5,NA,CASSLRTKETQYF,TGTGCCAGCAGTTTGAGGACCAAAGAGACCCAGTACTTC
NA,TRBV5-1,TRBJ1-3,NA,CASSSMGVSGNTIYF,TGCGCCAGCAGCTCCATGGGGGTCTCTGGAAACACCATATATTTT
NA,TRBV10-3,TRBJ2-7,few,CAISEGSYEQYF,TGTGCCATCAGTGAGGGCTCCTACGAGCAGTACTTC
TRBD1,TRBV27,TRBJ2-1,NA,CASSVWGQIYNEQFF,TGTGCCAGCAGTGTTTGGGGACAGATTTACAATGAGCAGTTCTTC
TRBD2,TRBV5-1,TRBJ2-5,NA,CASSPGLAGQETQYF,TGCGCCAGCAGCCCCGGACTAGCGGGACAAGAGACCCAGTACTTC
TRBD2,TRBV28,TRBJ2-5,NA,CASSLLAGGGQETQYF,TGTGCCAGCAGTTTATTAGCGGGAGGGGGGCAAGAGACCCAGTACTTC
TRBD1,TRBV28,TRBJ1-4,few,CASSPTGDEKLFF,TGTGCCAGCAGCCCGACAGGGGATGAAAAACTGTTTTTT
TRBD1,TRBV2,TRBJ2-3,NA,CASSKSTGTGTDTQYF,TGTGCCAGCAGCAAATCAACCGGGACAGGCACAGATACGCAGTATTTT